The present entry profiles one T cell receptor (beta chain) with its context. Deletions cut 0 bases from V and 9 bases from J, with 6 bases between. CDR3 size: 12 residues. Germline lookup yields CDR1 SGHDN and CDR2 FVKESK. Repertoires were generated with immunoSEQ multiplex PCR, while TCRdb's copy carries only in-frame clones and drops some. The table lists over 350,000 clones, approximately 90% of them singletons, with around 0.91% in the top ten. These data come from a study of blood T cell repertoires in COVID-19. Overall study context: Both acute and convalescent COVID-19 samples were obtained from the United States, Italy and Spain. Sample material is recorded as cDNA or gDNA derived from T cells, B-cell-depleted T cells, or PBMCs.

Those enrolled, adults aged roughly 18 to 89 years, came from roughly 22 US areas. Participant reports of clinical history set cohort assignment. The rearrangement joins TRBV14 to TRBJ1-3, with unresolved D. Sequenced input: PBMCs or T cells enriched from blood (not recorded which). The source is a woman between 25 and 40 years old with acute COVID-19. Here the CDR3 reads CASSQDRGTIYF. The CDR3 DNA sequence: TGTGCCAGCAGCCAAGATCGAGGCACCATATATTTT.